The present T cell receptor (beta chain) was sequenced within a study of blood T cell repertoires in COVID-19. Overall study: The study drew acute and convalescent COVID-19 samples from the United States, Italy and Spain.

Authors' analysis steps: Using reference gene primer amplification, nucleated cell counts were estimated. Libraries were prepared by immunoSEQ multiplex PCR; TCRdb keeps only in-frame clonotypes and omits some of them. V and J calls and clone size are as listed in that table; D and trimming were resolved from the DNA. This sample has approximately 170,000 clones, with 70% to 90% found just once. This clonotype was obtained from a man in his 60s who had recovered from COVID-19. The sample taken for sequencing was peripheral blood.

DNA for the CDR3: TGTGCCAGCTCACCACCAGGGCTAGCGGCAGATACGCAGTATTTT. This sequence encodes CASSPPGLAADTQYF. V is TRBV18 and J is TRBJ2-3; 7 bases align to TRBD2. CDR1 is KGHSH and CDR2 is LQKENI in the germline V gene. The CDR3 is made up of 15 amino acids. After removal of 0 bases from V and 4 bases from J, the junction contained 4 bases not matched to a gene.